This TCR beta chain stems from a study of early T cells in non-severe SARS-CoV-2 infection (dated by TCRdb to about 2021). Concerning the study at large: Bulk RNA from unsorted whole blood was used for TCR sequencing, so alpha and beta chains could not be paired.

The study was a case-control design nested within a healthcare worker cohort in London, UK, with weekly nasopharyngeal swab PCR tests and blood sampling. Healthcare workers were recruited between 23 and 31 March 2020, during the week of the UK lockdown, and were followed weekly for up to roughly 16 weeks. The CDR3 goes from the cysteine to the phenylalanine over 14 residues. Kept here is only the CDR3 DNA, which spans 42 bases and is read in frame from base 1. The junction carries 14 bases between V and J, which are trimmed by 5 bases and 6 bases respectively. For CDR1 and CDR2, the germline V gene lists MDHEN and SYDVKM. Study-wide findings and limitations: VDJdb matching was skewed toward anti-spike CD8 responses and likely underestimated virus-specific expansions, missing private and CD4 specificities.

This clonotype was seen at least ten times. This receptor's antigen is unknown. Base qualities are not at hand, and no much larger clone is one base apart. Libraries came from 5' RACE. This sample was sequenced with a NextSeq 500. Unique molecular identifiers were attached to individual cDNA molecules in the TCR library protocol so that sequencing error and PCR bias could be corrected. Both TCR alpha and beta chains were sequenced, and tight co-correlation was observed between alpha and beta sequence abundances in each sample. Turning to the authors' computational methods: Decombinator V4 was used to annotate the V gene, J gene and CDR3 of the TCR sequences. Expanded TCRs were defined as changing significantly between any two time points under a Poisson model with p below 0.0001. Abundances of TCRs were expressed as counts per million after normalisation to the total number of TCRs sequenced in each sample. TRAV1-2 paired with TRAJ12, TRAJ20 or TRAJ33 defined MAIT TCRs, while TRAV10 paired with TRAJ18 defined iNKT TCRs. VDJdb, accessed 1 November 2021, was searched for CMV, EBV and SARS-CoV-2 annotated TCRs, excluding TCRs annotated for multiple antigens. TCRdb itself trimmed the public reads at Q25 with fastp, ran MiXCR and retained productive beta chains. Rows are unified per CDR3 protein, each entry keeping the most common DNA and genes. The V and J calls and clone size come from TCRdb's table, not from the authors' own analysis. This sample lists about 53,000 distinct CDR3 sequences; roughly 12% were detected once. Jointly, the top ten make up roughly 2.5% of the sample.

Recombination linked TRBV28 to TRBJ2-1; TRBD1 might be the D gene, on 7 matching bases. Here the sequenced sample was whole blood, taken at baseline. The receptor was isolated from an adult who was a healthcare worker with PCR-confirmed SARS-CoV-2 infection or an uninfected control (not recorded which). The base sequence is TGTGCCAGCAGTCTCCACAGGGGAGGCAATGAGCAGTTCTTC. Translated, this gives CASSLHRGGNEQFF.